The 22 T cell receptor beta chains presented below share a single source sample, sequenced in a study. TCRdb used MiXCR to reprocess the 5' RACE reads, holding one entry per CDR3 protein. Of under 6,500 distinct CDR3 sequences listed, approximately 70% are singletons. The sample taken for sequencing was memory CD4+ T cells sorted from a lymph node. The subset denotes: memory CD4+ T cells, CD4+CD45RO+CD25-. The receptors shown here come from a female donor with breast cancer.

The chain recombines TRBV7-8 with TRBJ2-3; TRBD2 agrees at 8 bases. Per germline, CDR1 SGHVS and CDR2 FQNEAQ. V lost 5 bases to trimming and J lost 1 base; unmatched junction nucleotides: 17. The length of the CDR3 is 19 residues. This CDR3 reads CASSPRPGTRRSGTDTQYF. CDR3 DNA sequence: TGTGCCAGCAGCCCCCGTCCCGGGACTAGGAGGTCGGGCACAGATACGCAGTATTTT.

The count of this clonotype is one. The chain combines TRBV18 with TRBJ2-1; D uncertain. Germline V gene lookup returns CDR1 KGHSH and CDR2 LQKENI. Trimming took 3 bases from V and 6 from J, leaving 9 bases between them. The CDR3 totals 13 residues. The CDR3 region is CASSPHFGNEQFF. Written as DNA, the CDR3 is TGTGCCAGCTCACCTCATTTTGGCAATGAGCAGTTCTTC. Filled out from reference TRBV18 and TRBJ2-1, the complete variable domain reads NAGVMQNPRHLVRRRGQEARLRCSPMKGHSHVYWYRQLPEEGLKFMVYLQKENIIDESGMPKERFSAEFPKEGPSILRIQQVVRGDSAAYFCASSPHFGNEQFFGPGTRLTVL.

The gene calls are TRBV6-2 or TRBV6-3 and TRBJ2-3; D not certain. The CDR3 totals 15 residues. Germline V gene data show CDR1 as MNHEY and CDR2 as SVGEGT. With 2 bases removed from V and 3 bases from J, the gap between germline ends came to 12 bases. The CDR3: CASSYPGRWTDTQYF. The CDR3 DNA is TGTGCCAGCAGTTACCCCGGCAGGTGGACAGATACGCAGTATTTT.

The chain couples TRBV5-1 to TRBJ1-6; TRBD1 aligns across 7 bases. Trimming at V came to 4 bases and at J to 6 bases, leaving 4 bases not matched to a gene. Germline V gene data show CDR1 as SGHRS and CDR2 as YFSETQ. The CDR3 sequence is 14 residues long. CDR3 sequence: CASSGQAPNSPLHF. CDR3 sequence (DNA): TGCGCCAGCAGCGGACAGGCGCCTAATTCACCCCTCCACTTT.

By sample share, this clonotype is large. This chain connects TRBV12-3 or TRBV12-4 to TRBJ1-5, with TRBD1 matching over 8 bases. J lost 1 base, V lost 5 bases, and 4 bases had no gene match. The CDR3 has 15 residues. CDR3 sequence reads: CASSRDRLSNQPQHF. The CDR3 nucleotides read TGTGCCAGCAGTAGGGACAGGTTAAGCAATCAGCCCCAGCATTTT.

The sample holds one count of this clonotype. The chain has TRBV20-1 and TRBJ2-7; D may be TRBD1 (6 bases). This CDR3 region has 11 residues. Germline CDR1 DFQATT, CDR2 SNEGSKA (reference sequence). V was pared by 3 bases and J by 4 bases, with 7 bases between. CDR3 in amino acids: CSASQGYEQYF. The CDR3 DNA reads as TGCAGTGCTAGTCAGGGGTACGAGCAGTACTTC.

V usage is TRBV11-2 and J usage is TRBJ2-1; the D is unclear. This CDR3 contains 11 residues. CDR1 and CDR2 from the germline V gene are SGHAT and FQNNGV. Trimming took off 3 bases at V and 11 bases at J, with 8 bases between the two ends. CDR3 amino acids: CASSFTLKQFF. CDR3 DNA sequence: TGTGCCAGCAGCTTCACGTTGAAGCAGTTCTTC. The full variable domain, with the rest looked up from reference TRBV11-2 and TRBJ2-1, is EAGVAQSPRYKIIEKRQSVAFWCNPISGHATLYWYQQILGQGPKLLIQFQNNGVVDDSQLPKDRFSAERLKGVDSTLKIQPAKLEDSAVYLCASSFTLKQFFGPGTRLTVL.

Here the CDR3 reads CASSRDPGRANEKLFF. The DNA of the CDR3 is TGTGCCAGCAGCCGGGATCCGGGACGGGCTAATGAAAAACTGTTTTTT. This chain links TRBV6-6 with TRBJ1-4, with D possibly TRBD1 on 5 matching bases. CDR1 is MNHNY, CDR2 SVGAGI, per germline (reference sequence). The CDR3 runs 16 residues. V was trimmed by 6 bases and J by 3 bases, leaving 17 bases between them.

Note on this clonotype: At one boundary the junction diverges from the germline segment, which might be a read error. This chain connects TRBV20-1 to TRBJ1-3, with D hard to call. Per the germline V gene, CDR1 is DFQATT and CDR2 is SNEGSKA (reference sequence). The CDR3 covers 15 residues. The CDR3 DNA reads TGCAGTGCTAGAGCGACTTGGCCTTCTGGAAACACCATATGTTTT. This gives the protein CSARATWPSGNTICF.

This clonotype was seen a handful of times. The chain couples TRBV7-8 to TRBJ2-7; 7 bases are a match to TRBD1. Germline trimming cut 5 bases from V and 4 bases from J; bases unmatched to any gene: 5. Germline lookup yields CDR1 SGHVS and CDR2 FQNEAQ. The length of the CDR3 is 13 residues. CDR3 sequence reads: CASSRTGTYEQYF. CDR3 sequence (DNA): TGTGCCAGCAGCCGGACAGGTACTTACGAGCAGTACTTC. Full variable domain (outside the CDR3, taken from reference TRBV7-8 and TRBJ2-7): GAGVSQSPRYKVAKRGQDVALRCDPISGHVSLFWYQQALGQGPEFLTYFQNEAQLDKSGLPSDRFFAERPEGSVSTLKIQRTQQEDSAVYLCASSRTGTYEQYFGPGTRLTVT.

V and J are TRBV20-1 and TRBJ2-5; 10 bases agree with TRBD2. J gave up 5 bases and V 0 bases, and 9 bases lay outside the gene matches. This CDR3 spans 16 amino acids. From germline, CDR1 is DFQATT and CDR2 SNEGSKA (reference sequence). CDR3 sequence: CSARDIASGGGETQYF. The CDR3 DNA reads TGCAGTGCTAGAGATATTGCTAGCGGGGGCGGGGAGACCCAGTACTTC.

CDR3 DNA: TGTGCCAGCAGTTTGATGACGGGGGCCTCCATGTGGGAGCAGTACTTC. Protein sequence: CASSLMTGASMWEQYF. The genes are TRBV27 and TRBJ2-7; D possibly matches TRBD1 or TRBD2 (6 bases each). Per the germline V gene, CDR1 is MNHEY and CDR2 is SMNVEV (reference sequence). V lost 3 bases and J lost 7, with 22 bases in between. The CDR3 has 16 residues.

This clonotype was picked up a small number of times. V usage is TRBV6-6 and J usage is TRBJ1-5; TRBD1 matches at 7 bases. This CDR3 is built from 17 residues. Germline V CDR1 and CDR2: MNHNY, SVGAGI (reference sequence). The V segment lost 2 bases and the J segment 0 bases; nucleotides outside the gene matches: 7. The CDR3 region is CASSYRQGDHSNQPQHF. The DNA of the CDR3 is TGTGCCAGCAGTTACAGGCAGGGGGACCATAGCAATCAGCCCCAGCATTTT.

The chain has TRBV11-2 and TRBJ2-5, with 11 bases aligning to TRBD2. There are 16 residues in the CDR3. The ends lost 5 bases at V and 3 bases at J; junction bases unmatched: 8. Germline CDR1 and CDR2: SGHAT and FQNNGV. The CDR3 region is CASSHRLAGRKETQYF. The DNA of the CDR3 is TGTGCCAGCAGCCACAGACTAGCGGGAAGGAAAGAGACCCAGTACTTC.

CDR3 protein: CSARDWGARGHLEAFF. The CDR3 nucleotides are TGCAGTGCTAGAGATTGGGGGGCGCGCGGTCACCTTGAAGCTTTCTTT. The J gene is TRBJ1-1, the V gene TRBV20-1; the D gene is possibly TRBD1 (6 bases). Trimming took 0 bases from V and 7 from J, leaving 21 bases between them. Germline V lookup: CDR1 DFQATT, CDR2 SNEGSKA (reference sequence). This CDR3 is 16 amino acids long.

This clonotype was detected only a few times. The gene calls are TRBV20-1 and TRBJ2-1, with 11 positions matching TRBD2. The CDR3 is 15 amino acids. The germline CDR1 and CDR2 sequences are DFQATT and SNEGSKA (reference sequence). Losses at the gene ends were 6 bases for V and 4 bases for J; bases not matched to a gene: 8. DNA of the CDR3: TGCAGTGCAAAAACCGGGACTAGCGGTTACAATGAGCAGTTCTTC. Translation: CSAKTGTSGYNEQFF.

For this clonotype: One end of the junction is discordant with germline, which a read error may explain. The gene calls are TRBV4-2 and TRBJ2-5; a possible D gene is TRBD2 (6 bases). CDR1 and CDR2 (germline): LGHNA, YNFKEQ. The CDR3 length is 14 residues. CDR3 region: CARSHPRGGETQYF. The CDR3 region has the DNA TGCGCCAGAAGTCACCCTAGAGGAGGGGAGACCCAGTACTTC.

V usage is TRBV20-1 and J usage is TRBJ2-3; 9 bases align to TRBD2. This CDR3 region has 13 residues. CDR1 DFQATT and CDR2 SNEGSKA come from the germline V gene (reference sequence). In DNA, the CDR3 is TGCAGACCTATAGCGGGAGATACAGATACGCAGTATTTT. Its protein product is CRPIAGDTDTQYF.

The genes are TRBV7-3 and TRBJ2-7; 10 bases map to TRBD2. V shed 2 bases, J shed 2 bases, and the junction held 3 bases outside the gene matches. The CDR3 loop spans 15 amino acids. The V gene's germline CDR1 is SGHTA and CDR2 FQGTGA. CDR3: CASSLGLAAPYEQYF. For the CDR3, the DNA is TGTGCCAGCAGCTTAGGACTAGCGGCCCCCTACGAGCAGTACTTC.

The rearrangement joins TRBV20-1 to TRBJ1-1, with D tentatively TRBD1 (5 bases). Between the trimmed V and J ends, which lost 6 bases and 3 bases, there was a span of 17 bases. The CDR3 has 14 amino acids. Germline V gene sequence: CDR1 DFQATT, CDR2 SNEGSKA (reference sequence). CDR3 sequence: CSAFGTAMDTEAFF. CDR3 sequence (DNA): TGCAGTGCGTTTGGGACGGCCATGGACACTGAAGCTTTCTTT.

This clonotype is a singleton in its sample. This chain uses TRBV12-3 or TRBV12-4 with TRBJ2-3; TRBD1 might be the D (6 bases). The V gene lost 6 bases and the J gene lost 5 bases, with 9 bases spanning the gap. This CDR3 contains 12 residues. Here the CDR3 reads CASRQGGDTQYF. CDR3 DNA: TGTGCCAGCAGACAGGGCGGAGATACGCAGTATTTT.

The rearrangement uses TRBV12-3 or TRBV12-4 and TRBJ2-2, with TRBD2 identical over 7 bases. Trimming at V came to 7 bases and at J to 0 bases, leaving 5 bases not matched to a gene. There are 15 residues in the CDR3. Here the CDR3 reads CASTRGDSNTGELFF. DNA for the CDR3: TGTGCCAGCACCCGGGGGGATTCGAACACCGGGGAGCTGTTTTTT.